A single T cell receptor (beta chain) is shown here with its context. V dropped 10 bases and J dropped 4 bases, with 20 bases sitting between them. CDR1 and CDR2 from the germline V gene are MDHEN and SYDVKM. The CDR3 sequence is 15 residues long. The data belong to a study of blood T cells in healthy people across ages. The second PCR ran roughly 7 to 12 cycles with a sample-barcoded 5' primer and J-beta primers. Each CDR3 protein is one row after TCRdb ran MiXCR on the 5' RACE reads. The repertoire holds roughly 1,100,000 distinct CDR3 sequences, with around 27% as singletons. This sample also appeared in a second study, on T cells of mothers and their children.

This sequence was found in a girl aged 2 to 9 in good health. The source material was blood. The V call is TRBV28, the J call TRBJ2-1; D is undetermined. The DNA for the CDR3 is TGTGCCACCTCGAGCCCACCTTCAACTTACAATGAGCAGTTCTTC. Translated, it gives CATSSPPSTYNEQFF.